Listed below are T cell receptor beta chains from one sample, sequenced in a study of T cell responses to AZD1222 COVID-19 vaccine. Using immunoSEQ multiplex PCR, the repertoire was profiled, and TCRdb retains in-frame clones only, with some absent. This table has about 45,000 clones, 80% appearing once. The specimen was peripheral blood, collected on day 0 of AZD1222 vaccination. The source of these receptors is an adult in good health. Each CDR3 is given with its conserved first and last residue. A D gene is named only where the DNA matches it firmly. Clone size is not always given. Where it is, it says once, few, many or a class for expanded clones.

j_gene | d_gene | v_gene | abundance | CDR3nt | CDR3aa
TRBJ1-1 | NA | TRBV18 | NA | TGTGCCAGCTCACCCTCAGGGACTCCCCCTGAAGCTTTCTTT | CASSPSGTPPEAFF
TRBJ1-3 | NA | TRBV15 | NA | TGTGCCACCAGCCAGTTAAGGGGACAAGGGGAATACACCATATATTTT | CATSQLRGQGEYTIYF
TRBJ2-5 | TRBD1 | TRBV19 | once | TGTGCCAGTAGTCGTTCCGGGACAGAAGGGGAGACCCAGTACTTC | CASSRSGTEGETQYF
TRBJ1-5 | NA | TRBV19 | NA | TGTGCCAGTTACAAGGGGGAAGGGCAGCCCCAGCATTTT | CASYKGEGQPQHF
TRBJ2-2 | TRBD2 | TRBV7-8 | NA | TGTGCCAGCAGCCTCAGAGTGGGGAGGGACACCGGGGAGCTGTTTTTT | CASSLRVGRDTGELFF
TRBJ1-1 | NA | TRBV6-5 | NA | TGTGCCAGCAGCCCCCGGGGGGGGGACACTGAAGCTTTCTTT | CASSPRGGDTEAFF
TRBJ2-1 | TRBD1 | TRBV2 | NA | TGTGCCAGCGTTGGGACAGGGGTCGATGAGCAGTTCTTC | CASVGTGVDEQFF
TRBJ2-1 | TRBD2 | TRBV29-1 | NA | TGCAGCGTACAGAGCGGGGGGGACAATGAGCAGTTCTTC | CSVQSGGDNEQFF
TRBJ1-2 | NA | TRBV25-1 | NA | TGTGCCAGCAGTGAATGGGGGCAGAACTATGGCTACACCTTC | CASSEWGQNYGYTF
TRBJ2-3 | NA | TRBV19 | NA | TGTGCCAGCGAGAACAGGGCGGGCACAGATACGCAGTATTTT | CASENRAGTDTQYF
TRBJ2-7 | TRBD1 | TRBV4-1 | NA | TGCGCCAGCAGCCAAGAACCCGGACAGGGCCTCTACGAGCAGTACTTC | CASSQEPGQGLYEQYF
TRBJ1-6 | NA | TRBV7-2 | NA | TGTGCCAGCAGCTTAGGGGGTACTAATTCACCCCTCCACTTT | CASSLGGTNSPLHF
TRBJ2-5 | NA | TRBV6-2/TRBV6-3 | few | TGTGCCAGCAGTTACATGGAAGAGACCCAGTACTTC | CASSYMEETQYF
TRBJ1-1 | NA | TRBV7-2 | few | TGTGCCAGCAGCTTACAGGGTTTGAACACTGAAGCTTTCTTT | CASSLQGLNTEAFF
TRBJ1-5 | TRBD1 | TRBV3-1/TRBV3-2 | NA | TGTGCCAGCAGCCGGGGACAGGGGGCACAGCCCCAGCATTTT | CASSRGQGAQPQHF
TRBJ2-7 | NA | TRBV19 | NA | TGTGCCAGTAGTATAGATCACGGGGATAGCTCCTACGAGCAGTACTTC | CASSIDHGDSSYEQYF
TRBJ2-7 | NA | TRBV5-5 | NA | TGTGCCAGCAGCTTGGCAGGGGAAAGGAGGGAGCAGTACTTC | CASSLAGERREQYF
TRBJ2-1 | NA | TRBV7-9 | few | TGTGCCAGCAGCGACCCCCGGGGGAGCTCCTACAATGAGCAGTTCTTC | CASSDPRGSSYNEQFF
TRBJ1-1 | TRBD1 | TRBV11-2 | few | TGTGCCAGCAGAAATCCTTACAGGGGGCGAACTGAAGCTTTCTTT | CASRNPYRGRTEAFF
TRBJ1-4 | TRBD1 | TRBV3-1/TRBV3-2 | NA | TGTGCCAGCAGCCTGACAGGGGGAAATGAAAAACTGTTTTTT | CASSLTGGNEKLFF
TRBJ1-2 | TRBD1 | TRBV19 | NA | TGTGCCAGTAACCCAGGGACAGGCGCCGGCTACACCTTC | CASNPGTGAGYTF
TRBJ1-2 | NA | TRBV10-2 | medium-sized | TGCGCCAGCAGTGAAGGAGGGAAAAGGAGTGGCTACACCTTC | CASSEGGKRSGYTF
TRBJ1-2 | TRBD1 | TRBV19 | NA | TGTGCCACGTCGCCCAGGGGGCTGAGAGGCTACACCTTC | CATSPRGLRGYTF
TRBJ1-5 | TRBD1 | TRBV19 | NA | TGTGCCAGTAGTATTGGGACAGGGGCAGGGCAGCCCCAGCATTTT | CASSIGTGAGQPQHF
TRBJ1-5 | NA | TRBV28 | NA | TGTGCCAGCAGTTTATTACCCGGGTATAGCAATCAGCCCCAGCATTTT | CASSLLPGYSNQPQHF
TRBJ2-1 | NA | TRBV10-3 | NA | TGTGCCATCAGTGAGTCGTTTGTTCTTGGGGGGGGCCGAAATGAGCAGTTCTTC | CAISESFVLGGGRNEQFF
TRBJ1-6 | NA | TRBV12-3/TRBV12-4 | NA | TGTGCCAGCACCATAGACAGCTTGTCACCCCTCCACTTT | CASTIDSLSPLHF
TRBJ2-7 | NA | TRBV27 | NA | TGTGCCAGCAGTACTGGGAGCTCCTACGAGCAGTACTTC | CASSTGSSYEQYF
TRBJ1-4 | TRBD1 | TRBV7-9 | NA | TGTGCCAGCAGCTCCTGGACAGGGAGGGGTGAAAAACTGTTTTTT | CASSSWTGRGEKLFF
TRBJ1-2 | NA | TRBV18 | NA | TGTGCCAGCTCACCTGGGGGGGCGGATGGCTACACCTTC | CASSPGGADGYTF
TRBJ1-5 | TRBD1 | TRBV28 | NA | TGTGCCAGCAGTCCGCCTCGACAGGGGATAATTCAGCCCCAGCATTTT | CASSPPRQGIIQPQHF
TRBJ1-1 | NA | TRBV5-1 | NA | TGCGCCAGCAGCTCGGCCCCTTTGACAGACGAAGCTTTCTTT | CASSSAPLTDEAFF
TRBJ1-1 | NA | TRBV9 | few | TGTGCCAGCAGCGTAGAAGGCACTGAAGCTTTCTTT | CASSVEGTEAFF
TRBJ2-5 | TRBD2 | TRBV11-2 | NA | TGTGCCAGCAGTCGGGGGAGCGGGGGGATACAAGAGACCCAGTACTTC | CASSRGSGGIQETQYF
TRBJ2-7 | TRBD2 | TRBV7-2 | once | TGTGCCAGCAGCCCCCCCTCGCCGGGACTAGCGGGAAACGAGCAGTACTTC | CASSPPSPGLAGNEQYF
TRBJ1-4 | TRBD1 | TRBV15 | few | TGTGCCACCAGCAGAGACGGACAGGGTCCTGAAAAACTGTTTTTT | CATSRDGQGPEKLFF
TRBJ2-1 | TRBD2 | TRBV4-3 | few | TGCGCCAGCAGCCAAGAGGTTGCGGGAGGTTTCCCGTTCTTC | CASSQEVAGGFPFF
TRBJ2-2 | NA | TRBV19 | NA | TGTGCCAGTAGTATCCAGGCAGTTTCGAACACCGGGGAGCTGTTTTTT | CASSIQAVSNTGELFF
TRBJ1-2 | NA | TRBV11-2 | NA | TGTGCCAGCAGCCCTAGGACAGAAAATGGCTACACCTTC | CASSPRTENGYTF
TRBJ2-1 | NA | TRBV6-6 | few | TGTGCCAGCACCGAGGCCGGGTACAATGAGCAGTTCTTC | CASTEAGYNEQFF
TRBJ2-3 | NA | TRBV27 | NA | TGTGCCAGCAGTTTATATCGGGGCCTGGACCAGTATTTT | CASSLYRGLDQYF
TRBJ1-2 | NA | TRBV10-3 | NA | TGTGCCATCAGTGAGGAAGCGGGCGGCTATGGCTACACCTTC | CAISEEAGGYGYTF
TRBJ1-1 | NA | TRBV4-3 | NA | TGCGCCAGCAGCCAAGTTGCAGAAAACACTGAAGCTTTCTTT | CASSQVAENTEAFF
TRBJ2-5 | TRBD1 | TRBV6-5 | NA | TGTGCCAGCAGTTACTTGGGACAGGGCGGTTCAGAGACCCAGTACTTC | CASSYLGQGGSETQYF
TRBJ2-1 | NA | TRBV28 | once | TGTGCCAGCAGGGACAATAGGGGGGGCCGTGAGCAGTTCTTC | CASRDNRGGREQFF